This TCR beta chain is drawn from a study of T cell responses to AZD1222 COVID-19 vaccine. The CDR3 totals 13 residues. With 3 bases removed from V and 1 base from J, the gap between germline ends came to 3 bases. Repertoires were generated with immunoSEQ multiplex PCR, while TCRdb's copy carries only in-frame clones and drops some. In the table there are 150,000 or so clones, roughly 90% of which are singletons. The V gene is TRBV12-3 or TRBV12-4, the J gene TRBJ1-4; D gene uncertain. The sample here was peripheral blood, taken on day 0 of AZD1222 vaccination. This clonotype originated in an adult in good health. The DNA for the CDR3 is TGTGCCAGCAGTTTCAAAACTAATGAAAAACTGTTTTTT. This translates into CASSFKTNEKLFF.